The rows below give T cell receptor beta chains drawn from one sample of a study of cytomegalovirus exposure and HLA in healthy donors. Assay used: immunoSEQ multiplex PCR; TCRdb lists only in-frame clones, some missing. Counted here are fewer than 250,000 clones, about 79% occurring once; the ten biggest clones make up around 1.9%. Sequencing was carried out using PBMCs. Receptor source: a male donor in good health and CMV-seronegative. Both conserved end residues are part of each CDR3. The order of the fields is clone size, V gene, CDR3 protein. Only some rows state a clone size, as once, few, many or a class for expanded clones.

.	TRBV10-3	CAISESPTGSSTDTQYF
.	TRBV7-3	CASSLTGGQETQYF
.	TRBV29-1	CSGVDRGPLGRSAAGELFF
.	TRBV9	CASRAGETGANVLTF
.	TRBV4-3	CASSQVGQGGTEAFF
once	TRBV15	CATSRGGRTYGYTF
.	TRBV5-4	CASSPTGQSNEKLFF
.	TRBV19	CASSIVWRGRSTGELFF
.	TRBV7-9	CASSFQSSDQPQHF
.	TRBV27	CASSLGRNTGELFF
once	TRBV19	CASSRRVLMDEKLFF
.	TRBV11-2	CASSLDGTGGSNGQYF
few	TRBV7-9	CASSPGQGMGEQYF
.	TRBV7-2	CASSLGVGNTEAFF
.	TRBV5-5	CASSLGEGARWETQYF
.	TRBV29-1	CSVMGGLAGGISYNEQFF
.	TRBV29-1	CSVEGRGGPNYGYTF
.	TRBV28	CASSTRTSGMTDTQYF
.	TRBV7-2	CASSPRRGLLNTEAFF
.	TRBV27	CASREWAESSGANVLTF
few	TRBV4-1	CASSTSVTSGGALEDTQYF
.	TRBV7-3	CASSQGALYEQYF
.	TRBV5-4	CASSFREPTDTQYF
.	TRBV5-1	CASSLAALAGAYEQYF
.	TRBV19	CASSIGQGGNTIYF
.	TRBV30	CAWSASSSGSRNEQFF
.	TRBV19	CASSSHSLGTNSYEQYF
few	TRBV29-1	CSVVGRATYEQYF
.	TRBV7-9	CASSLTGQGAWNEQFF
.	TRBV6-1	CASSEDRLPSYEQYF
.	TRBV7-8	CASSLVSTLSSYEQYF
.	TRBV13	CASSPRGQGAHNEQFF
.	TRBV9	CASSVTGVSTEAFF
.	TRBV7-9	CASSPAGASYNEQFF
.	TRBV11-1	CASSSRLAGGYNEQFF
.	TRBV19	CASSGQGILYGYTF
.	TRBV25-1	CASGPGTGFQYF
.	TRBV5-6	CASREGNSNQPQHF
.	TRBV7-9	CASSPSRNSGTGELFF
few	TRBV9	CASSVVGQGYSGNTIYF
.	TRBV7-2	CASSLAGGQGRHTIYF
.	TRBV2	CASSDKVGTRGDYEQYF
once	TRBV13	CASSFRDTYYEQYF
.	TRBV21-1	CASNTYEQYF
.	TRBV30	CAWREIGRGEAFF
.	TRBV5-1	CASSSDRATYNEQFF
.	TRBV6-5	CASSMTGLGEKLFF
.	TRBV6-1	CASSEGLAGTYNEQFF
.	TRBV7-2	CASSLATGGFFYGYTF
once	TRBV5-1	CASSLAGGSGGATDTQYF
.	TRBV7-2	CASSRGGVNEKLFF
.	TRBV5-4	CASSPDLGGEQYF
many	TRBV4-2	CASSPTGGTNEKLFF
.	TRBV7-2	CASSAKPRLAEETQYF
.	TRBV2	CASRHRVERYEQYF